This T cell receptor beta chain was profiled in a study of CD4 and CD8 cells across lung adenocarcinoma regions. TCRdb re-derived calls from the PCR reads in MiXCR, one entry per CDR3 protein. This sample has around 20,000 distinct CDR3 sequences, with about 43% found just once. Per the germline V gene, CDR1 is MNHNS and CDR2 is SASEGT. The CDR3 runs 13 residues. The receptor comes from a male donor with lung adenocarcinoma. The CD4 and CD8 labels of this study may be unreliable. The sample was CD4+ T cells from the margin of a lung tumor. This chain uses TRBV6-1 with TRBJ2-1; D gene unclear. The better agreement between TRBJ2-7 and the DNA end casts doubt on the J call. The CDR3 DNA reads TGTGCCAGCAGTGAACCTACAAGTGTCGGGCAGTACTTC. This translates into CASSEPTSVGQYF.